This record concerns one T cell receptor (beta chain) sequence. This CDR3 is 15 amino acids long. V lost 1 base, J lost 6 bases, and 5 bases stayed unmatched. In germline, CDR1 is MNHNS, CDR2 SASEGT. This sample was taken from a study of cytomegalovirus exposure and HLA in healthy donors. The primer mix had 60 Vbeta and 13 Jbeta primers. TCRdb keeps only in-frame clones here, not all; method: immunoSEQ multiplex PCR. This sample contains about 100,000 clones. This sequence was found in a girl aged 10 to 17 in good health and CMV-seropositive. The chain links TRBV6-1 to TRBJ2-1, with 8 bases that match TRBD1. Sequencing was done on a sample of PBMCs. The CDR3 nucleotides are TGTGCCAGCAGTGAAGGGACAGGGTTCGCCAATGAGCAGTTCTTC. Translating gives CASSEGTGFANEQFF.